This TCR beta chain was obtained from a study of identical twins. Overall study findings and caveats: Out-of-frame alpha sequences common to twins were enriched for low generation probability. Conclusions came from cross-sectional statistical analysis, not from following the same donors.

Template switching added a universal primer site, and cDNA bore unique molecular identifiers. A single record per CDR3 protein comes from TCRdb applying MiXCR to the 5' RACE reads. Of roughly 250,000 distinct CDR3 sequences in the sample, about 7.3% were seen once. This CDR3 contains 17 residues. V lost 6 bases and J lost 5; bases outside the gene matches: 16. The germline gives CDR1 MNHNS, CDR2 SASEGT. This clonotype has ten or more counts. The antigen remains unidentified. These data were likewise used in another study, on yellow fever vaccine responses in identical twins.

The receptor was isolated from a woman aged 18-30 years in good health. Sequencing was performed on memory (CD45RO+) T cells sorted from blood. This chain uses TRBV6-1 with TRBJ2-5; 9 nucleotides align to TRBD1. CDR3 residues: CASRPDPGQGWLETQYF. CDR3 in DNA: TGTGCCAGCAGACCCGATCCGGGACAGGGATGGCTGGAGACCCAGTACTTC.